The next 25 T cell receptor beta chains were all read from a single sample in a study of blood T cell repertoires in COVID-19. Assay: immunoSEQ multiplex PCR; the TCRdb copy retains only in-frame clones and omits some. Of some 370,000 clones in the sample, 85% to 90% were seen once. Source material: peripheral blood. The origin of the receptors is a man aged 18-30 years with active or convalescent COVID-19.

V gene TRBV7-8 combines with J gene TRBJ1-1; 9 nucleotides align to TRBD1. CDR3 size: 15 residues. V trimming: 5 bases; J trimming: 1 base; junction bases outside the gene matches: 5. Germline V gene sequence: CDR1 SGHVS, CDR2 FQNEAQ. The CDR3 DNA reads TGTGCCAGCAGCCCATGGACAGGGGAGAACACTGAAGCTTTCTTT. As protein: CASSPWTGENTEAFF.

V is TRBV28 and J is TRBJ1-1; D is undetermined. The CDR3 length is 13 residues. V was shortened by 3 bases and J by 2 bases, with 7 bases between the two germline ends. The germline V gene encodes CDR1 MDHEN and CDR2 SYDVKM. The CDR3 nucleotides are TGTGCCAGCAGTTTTACAGAAAACACTGAAGCTTTCTTT. Its protein is CASSFTENTEAFF.

The chain employs TRBV19 and TRBJ1-1; 7 bases map to TRBD1. V gave up 3 bases and J gave up 0 bases; unmatched junction bases: 1. CDR3 size: 14 residues. CDR1 is LNHDA, CDR2 SQIVND, per germline (reference sequence). CDR3 DNA: TGTGCCAGTAGTATGGGACAGATGAACACTGAAGCTTTCTTT. Protein product: CASSMGQMNTEAFF.

The chain couples TRBV3-1 (or the pseudogene TRBV3-2) to TRBJ2-7, with D unclear. Trimming removed 3 bases from V and 2 bases from J, with 14 bases in between. The germline CDR1 and CDR2 sequences are LGHDT and YNNKEL (reference sequence). The length of the CDR3 is 15 residues. CDR3 sequence (DNA): TGTGCCAGCAGCCATTTCACCACTTTAACCTACGAGCAGTACTTC. Its translation: CASSHFTTLTYEQYF.

The chain couples TRBV7-6 to TRBJ1-4; a weak D match, TRBD1 (6 bases). Germline CDR1 reads SGHVS; CDR2 reads FNYEAQ. CDR3 length: 14 residues. Trimming pared 1 base from V and 8 bases from J, leaving 11 bases between. The CDR3 nucleotides read TGTGCCAGCAGCTTAGACAGGGCTCACGAAAAACTGTTTTTT. Translating gives CASSLDRAHEKLFF.

The V and J genes are TRBV21-1 and TRBJ1-2; the table gives TRBD1 as D, unverified against the DNA. TRBV21-1 is a pseudogene locus. CDR3 length: 17 amino acids. The chain's CDR3 is CASSERIYRQPNYGYTF. In DNA, the CDR3 is TGTGCCAGCAGCGAAAGAATTTACAGGCAGCCTAACTATGGCTACACCTTC.

The V gene is TRBV28, the J gene TRBJ2-1; 9 positions agree with TRBD2. This CDR3 is built from 15 residues. The germline V gene has CDR1 MDHEN and CDR2 SYDVKM. J was trimmed by 0 bases and V by 6 bases; bases with no gene match: 3. CDR3: CASSISGSSYNEQFF. CDR3 sequence (DNA): TGTGCCAGCAGCATTAGCGGGAGCTCCTACAATGAGCAGTTCTTC.

V gene TRBV24-1 combines with J gene TRBJ1-2; 10 bases match TRBD1. The germline V gene encodes CDR1 KGHDR and CDR2 SFDVKD. With 4 bases clipped from V and 5 bases from J, the junction kept 6 bases outside the gene matches. This CDR3 region has 15 residues. This CDR3 reads CATSDRQGAGYGYTF. The CDR3, as DNA: TGTGCCACCAGTGACAGACAGGGGGCCGGATATGGCTACACCTTC.

The V gene is TRBV11-3, the J gene TRBJ2-1; D is possibly TRBD2 (6 bases). The V and J ends lost 0 bases and 4 bases respectively, with 10 bases between them. This CDR3 region has 15 residues. Per germline, CDR1 SGHNT and CDR2 YENEEA. The CDR3 nucleotides are TGTGCCAGCAGCTTAGACGGGAGTGGTTACAATGAGCAGTTCTTC. Translating it yields CASSLDGSGYNEQFF. Looking up the rest from reference TRBV11-3 and TRBJ2-1 gives the full variable domain: EAGVVQSPRYKIIEKKQPVAFWCNPISGHNTLYWYLQNLGQGPELLIRYENEEAVDDSQLPKDRFSAERLKGVDSTLKIQPAELGDSAVYLCASSLDGSGYNEQFFGPGTRLTVL.

Of note for this clone: Relative to the germline gene, one junction end is altered; a read error may explain this. The chain carries TRBV9 and TRBJ1-1; possible D gene TRBD1, 6 bases. The CDR3 sequence is 14 residues long. The V gene's germline CDR1 is SGDLS and CDR2 YYNGEE. The CDR3, as DNA: TGTGCCAGCAGCGCCGAAATGGCAGGGGCCCAGCCCAAATTT. Translated, it gives CASSAEMAGAQPKF. Full variable domain (rest looked up from reference TRBV9 and TRBJ1-1): DSGVTQTPKHLITATGQRVTLRCSPRSGDLSVYWYQQSLDQGLQFLIQYYNGEERAKGNILERFSAQQFPDLHSELNLSSLELGDSALYFCASSAEMAGAQPKFGQGTRLTVV.

The CDR3: CASSWTGVTDTQYF. CDR3 nucleotides: TGTGCCAGCAGTTGGACAGGAGTCACAGATACGCAGTATTTT. V and J are TRBV9 and TRBJ2-3; 7 bases fit TRBD1. V was pared by 5 bases and J by 2 bases, with 5 bases of the junction left unmatched. The CDR3 sequence is 14 residues long. Germline assignment: CDR1 SGDLS and CDR2 YYNGEE.

The J gene is TRBJ1-1, the V gene TRBV11-2; D gene uncertain. Trimming took 3 bases from V and 1 from J, leaving 9 bases between them. The germline gives CDR1 SGHAT, CDR2 FQNNGV. There are 14 residues in the CDR3. This CDR3 reads CASSFTLPNTEAFF. The CDR3 DNA reads as TGTGCCAGCAGCTTTACCCTACCGAACACTGAAGCTTTCTTT.

The chain uses TRBV11-2 and TRBJ2-7, with 8 bases aligning to TRBD1. Germline trimming cut 1 base from V and 2 bases from J; bases unmatched to any gene: 7. Per germline, CDR1 SGHAT and CDR2 FQNNGV. CDR3 size: 16 residues. The DNA of the CDR3 is TGTGCCAGCAGCTTAGCCGGACAGGGACGGACCTACGAGCAGTACTTC. It yields the protein CASSLAGQGRTYEQYF. Filled out from reference TRBV11-2 and TRBJ2-7, the complete variable domain reads EAGVAQSPRYKIIEKRQSVAFWCNPISGHATLYWYQQILGQGPKLLIQFQNNGVVDDSQLPKDRFSAERLKGVDSTLKIQPAKLEDSAVYLCASSLAGQGRTYEQYFGPGTRLTVT.

This chain connects TRBV29-1 to TRBJ1-2; 9 bases align to TRBD1. J lost 8 bases, V lost 7 bases, and 8 bases had no gene match. Per the germline V gene, CDR1 is SQVTM and CDR2 is ANQGSEA. This CDR3 is built from 12 residues. CDR3 residues: CSAARTGVGYTF. CDR3 coding DNA: TGCAGCGCCGCACGGACAGGGGTAGGCTACACCTTC.

This clone came up once. The chain joins TRBV3-1 (or the pseudogene TRBV3-2) to TRBJ1-4; maybe TRBD1 (6 bases). V was trimmed by 3 bases and J by 4 bases, leaving 15 bases between them. The germline CDR1 and CDR2 sequences are LGHDT and YNNKEL (reference sequence). CDR3 length equals 16 residues. In DNA, the CDR3 is TGTGCCAGCAGCCAGACAGAGGACAGTCATAATGAAAAACTGTTTTTT. As protein: CASSQTEDSHNEKLFF.

The chain combines TRBV5-1 with TRBJ2-5; unclear D gene. CDR1 is SGHRS, CDR2 YFSETQ, per germline. CDR3 length: 14 amino acids. V was pared by 0 bases and J by 2 bases, with 8 bases between. DNA of the CDR3: TGCGCCAGCAGCTTGGAGCCAGGACAAGAGACCCAGTACTTC. Translation gives CASSLEPGQETQYF.

This chain joins TRBV7-9 and TRBJ2-5; 7 bases are shared with TRBD1. Germline lookup yields CDR1 SEHNR and CDR2 FQNEAQ (reference sequence). There are 14 residues in the CDR3. With V trimmed by 1 base and J by 5 bases, 4 bases remained unmatched. Written as DNA, the CDR3 is TGTGCCAGCAGCTTAGGGGGACAGTGGGAGACCCAGTACTTC. It specifies CASSLGGQWETQYF.

The chain employs TRBV27 and TRBJ1-1, with 8 bases fitting TRBD1. V lost 6 bases, J lost 0 bases, and 6 bases stayed unmatched. This CDR3 is 15 amino acids long. Looked up from germline, CDR1 is MNHEY and CDR2 is SMNVEV (reference sequence). CDR3 coding DNA: TGTGCCAGCAGGCCATGGGACAGGATGAACACTGAAGCTTTCTTT. This encodes CASRPWDRMNTEAFF.

The V call is TRBV6-5, the J call TRBJ1-5; D ambiguous. Trimming removed 3 bases at V and 9 bases at J, with 12 bases between. The CDR3 contains 13 residues. CDR1 MNHEY and CDR2 SVGAGI come from the germline V gene. CDR3 nucleotides: TGTGCCAGCAGTTATGCCCCAACTGGGCCCCAGCATTTT. The encoded protein is CASSYAPTGPQHF.

The chain carries TRBV12-3 or TRBV12-4 and TRBJ1-2, with D perhaps TRBD1 (5 bases). V dropped 7 bases and J dropped 6 bases, with 12 bases sitting between them. The CDR3 runs 12 residues. CDR3 sequence (DNA): TGTGCCAGCAACCTGGGGGGAAATGGCTACACCTTC. This gives the protein CASNLGGNGYTF.

V and J are TRBV10-1 and TRBJ1-5; D is undetermined. V lost 7 bases, J lost 4 bases, and 8 bases lay in between. The length of the CDR3 is 12 residues. CDR1 is WNHNN and CDR2 is SYGVQD in the germline V gene (reference sequence). The CDR3: CASNLLNQPQHF. In DNA form, the CDR3 reads TGCGCCAGCAACTTACTAAATCAGCCCCAGCATTTT.

The chain carries TRBV4-3 and TRBJ2-7; possibly TRBD2 for D (7 bases). The germline gives CDR1 LGHNA, CDR2 YSLEER. Trimming cost V 0 bases and J 2 bases, with 14 bases left between them. The CDR3 runs 16 residues. The CDR3 bases are TGCGCCAGCAGCCAAGAAAGGGGGGGTAGTACCTACGAGCAGTACTTC. Encoded protein: CASSQERGGSTYEQYF.

The gene calls are TRBV19 and TRBJ1-6; no reliable D call. This CDR3 is built from 19 residues. Trimming shortened V by 5 bases and J by 6 bases, and 26 bases separated the two germline ends. The germline CDR1 and CDR2 sequences are LNHDA and SQIVND (reference sequence). CDR3 region: CASSPLFLGGGPGNSPLHF. The CDR3 nucleotides read TGTGCCAGTAGTCCGCTTTTCTTAGGAGGAGGGCCGGGTAATTCACCCCTCCACTTT. Filled out from reference TRBV19 and TRBJ1-6, the complete variable domain reads DGGITQSPKYLFRKEGQNVTLSCEQNLNHDAMYWYRQDPGQGLRLIYYSQIVNDFQKGDIAEGYSVSREKKESFPLTVTSAQKNPTAFYLCASSPLFLGGGPGNSPLHFGNGTRLTVT.

The chain joins TRBV2 to TRBJ1-1, with no clear D. Germline V gives CDR1 SNHLY, CDR2 FYNNEI. V lost 2 bases to trimming and J lost 1 base, with 5 bases between them. This CDR3 region has 13 residues. CDR3 sequence: CASSEQQNTEAFF. The DNA for the CDR3 is TGTGCCAGCAGTGAACAACAGAACACTGAAGCTTTCTTT.

The chain couples TRBV7-8 to TRBJ1-5; 11 bases line up with TRBD1. V was clipped by 0 bases and J by 7 bases; unmatched bases: 8. The germline CDR1 and CDR2 sequences are SGHVS and FQNEAQ. This CDR3 is built from 17 residues. CDR3 sequence (DNA): TGTGCCAGCAGCTTAGCGAGAGTGGACAGGGGGCGACAGCCCCAGCATTTT. This encodes CASSLARVDRGRQPQHF.